The present entry profiles one T cell receptor beta chain with its context. The antigen is not known. Other DNA sequences in this specimen translate into the identical CDR3. The CDR3 covers 12 residues. The ends were cut back, 2 bases at V and 1 base at J, with 2 bases in the middle. Per the germline V gene, CDR1 is KGHSH and CDR2 is LQKENI. RNA was extracted and reverse transcribed into cDNA as the sequencing template. TCRdb's copy holds only in-frame clones and misses some; the assay was immunoSEQ multiplex PCR. This table holds approximately 210,000 clones, roughly three fifths found once. This specimen comes from a study of CD8+ T cells in alopecia areata. Documented treatment: oral pan-JAK inhibitor, 5-10 mg twice daily. General study points: Greater clonality was observed in lesional scalp samples, especially alopecia totalis/universalis, versus normal scalp.

The sample consisted of CD4+ T cells sorted from blood, taken at approximately week 42, from a patient treated with tofacitinib. V is TRBV18 and J is TRBJ1-1; D gene unclear. This TCR derives from a human donor with alopecia areata. CDR3 loop: CASSPKNTEAFF. CDR3 sequence (DNA): TGTGCCAGCTCACCAAAGAACACTGAAGCTTTCTTT.